The clone carrying this T cell receptor (beta chain) has only a few counts. Per the germline V gene, CDR1 is SQVTM and CDR2 is ANQGSEA. V was trimmed by 4 bases and J by 8 bases, leaving 12 bases between them. The CDR3 runs to 12 residues. Specimens obtained from alopecia areata patients comprised lesional scalp punch biopsies and peripheral blood. Sequencing templates came from extracted RNA that was reverse transcribed into cDNA. TCRdb keeps only in-frame clones here, not all; method: immunoSEQ multiplex PCR. The table shows about 180,000 clones, with around 63% occurring only once. This sample stems from a study of CD8+ T cells in alopecia areata.

The clonotype comes from a human donor with alopecia areata. The V gene is TRBV29-1, the J gene TRBJ2-1, with D possibly being TRBD2 (6 bases). The sequencing here drew on CD4+ T cells sorted from blood, taken at week 0. Written as DNA, the CDR3 is TGCAGCGTTGCCGGAGGGGTATATGAGCAGTTCTTC. It yields the protein CSVAGGVYEQFF.